This TCR beta chain was documented in a study of T cell changes during pregnancy in multiple sclerosis. CDR3 length: 14 residues. Germline V CDR1 and CDR2: SGHTA, FQGTGA. Trimming shortened V by 2 bases and J by 1 base, and 5 bases separated the two germline ends. Clones were sequenced by immunoSEQ multiplex PCR, and TCRdb holds only the in-frame ones, with some missing. The data contain 20,000 to 25,000 clones, about 85% of them singletons. The specimen was CD8+ T cells from peripheral blood mononuclear cells, collected in the first trimester of pregnancy. This receptor was taken from a female donor in good health, enrolled as a control in a pregnancy study. The rearrangement uses TRBV7-3 and TRBJ2-2, with D possibly TRBD2 on 5 matching bases. CDR3 DNA sequence: TGTGCCAGCAGCTTAGCGGGGAACACCGGGGAGCTGTTTTTT. This encodes CASSLAGNTGELFF.